Following are 10 T cell receptor beta chains from one sample sequenced in a study of blood T cell repertoires in COVID-19. Sequencing was performed with immunoSEQ multiplex PCR; in TCRdb, only in-frame clones are kept and a portion is missing. The sample yields roughly 230,000 clones, roughly 81% seen once. The sequencing input was peripheral blood. The receptor source for this set is a man in his fifties with acute or convalescent COVID-19.

This chain uses TRBV28 with TRBJ1-4; no definite D call. Germline assignment: CDR1 MDHEN and CDR2 SYDVKM. The CDR3 extends over 13 amino acids. The V end was cut by 3 bases, the J end by 6 bases, with 8 bases between. The CDR3 region has the DNA TGTGCCAGCAGTTTTTGGGCAGATGAAAAACTGTTTTTT. Amino acid sequence: CASSFWADEKLFF.

CDR3 in amino acids: CASSFGETDTQYF. The DNA of the CDR3 is TGTGCCAGCAGTTTCGGGGAGACAGATACGCAGTATTTT. The gene calls are TRBV27 and TRBJ2-3; D possibly corresponds to TRBD2 (5 bases). Germline loops: CDR1 MNHEY, CDR2 SMNVEV (reference sequence). Trimming removed 3 bases from V and 3 bases from J, with 7 bases in between. There are 13 residues in the CDR3.

The chain carries TRBV7-3 and TRBJ2-1; D perhaps matches TRBD2 (5 bases). V was clipped by 2 bases and J by 9 bases, with 17 bases between them. The CDR3 contains 15 residues. Per germline, CDR1 SGHTA and CDR2 FQGTGA. CDR3 nucleotides: TGTGCCAGCAGCTTATTCTCCGACGGAGGCGGTGAGCAGTTCTTC. Translating it yields CASSLFSDGGGEQFF. Filled out from reference TRBV7-3 and TRBJ2-1, the complete variable domain reads GAGVSQTPSNKVTEKGKYVELRCDPISGHTALYWYRQSLGQGPEFLIYFQGTGAADDSGLPNDRFFAVRPEGSVSTLKIQRTERGDSAVYLCASSLFSDGGGEQFFGPGTRLTVL.

The chain couples TRBV6-5 to TRBJ1-2; TRBD1 matches at 9 bases. Germline CDR1 reads MNHEY; CDR2 reads SVGAGI. This CDR3 has 15 residues. The V segment lost 7 bases and the J segment 4 bases; nucleotides outside the gene matches: 10. In DNA, the CDR3 is TGTGCCAGCAATTCGGGGACAGGGAGAGGCTATGGCTACACCTTC. Translating gives CASNSGTGRGYGYTF.

The CDR3 DNA reads as TGTGCCAGCAGCTTAGGGCGGACCGGGGAGCTGTTTTTT. It codes for CASSLGRTGELFF. The chain recombines TRBV7-8 with TRBJ2-2; D is unresolved. Germline V gene data show CDR1 as SGHVS and CDR2 as FQNEAQ. V lost 1 base to trimming and J lost 5 bases, with 5 bases between them. The CDR3 length is 13 residues.

Only one count was recorded for this clone. V gene TRBV27 combines with J gene TRBJ1-2; D remains ambiguous. CDR3 length equals 13 residues. V was pared by 3 bases and J by 4 bases, with 9 bases between. Germline values: CDR1 MNHEY, CDR2 SMNVEV (reference sequence). This chain's CDR3 is CASSFTGSYGYTF. The CDR3 DNA follows: TGTGCCAGCAGTTTTACGGGAAGCTATGGCTACACCTTC.

This clone was recorded a few times. The chain links TRBV6-5 to TRBJ1-4, with 8 bases that match TRBD1. Losses at the gene ends were 0 bases for V and 11 bases for J; bases not matched to a gene: 5. Germline values: CDR1 MNHEY, CDR2 SVGAGI. The CDR3 runs to 14 residues. The CDR3: CASSYSQGAQKLFF. As DNA, the CDR3 is TGTGCCAGCAGTTACTCGCAGGGGGCTCAGAAACTGTTTTTT.

This chain joins TRBV15 and TRBJ1-6, with D maybe TRBD1 (6 bases). Trimming removed 0 bases at V and 10 bases at J, with 16 bases between. Germline assignment: CDR1 LNHNV and CDR2 YYDKDF (reference sequence). The CDR3 sequence is 16 residues long. CDR3 DNA: TGTGCCACCAGCAGAGAACCGACAGGTTTTAGGTCACCCCTCCACTTT. Protein sequence: CATSREPTGFRSPLHF.

V is TRBV7-3 and J is TRBJ1-1; TRBD1 agrees at 8 bases. The V gene's germline CDR1 is SGHTA and CDR2 FQGTGA. The CDR3 is 14 residues long. V shed 2 bases and J 11 bases; nucleotides not matched to a gene: 10. The CDR3 DNA sequence: TGTGCCAGCAGCTTAGGGACAGGACTGGGGGAGGCTTTCTTT. It encodes CASSLGTGLGEAFF.

V is TRBV27 and J is TRBJ2-7, with TRBD2 identical over 7 bases. CDR1 and CDR2 from the germline V gene are MNHEY and SMNVEV (reference sequence). The V and J ends lost 2 bases and 1 base, in that order; junction bases with no gene match: 5. The CDR3 extends over 15 amino acids. The CDR3 region has the DNA TGTGCCAGCAGTTTAAGTACTAGCGCGTCCTACGAGCAGTACTTC. Its protein is CASSLSTSASYEQYF.